Below, 17 T cell receptor beta chains from the same sample are listed, as sequenced in a study of blood T cell repertoires in COVID-19. The data were produced by immunoSEQ multiplex PCR, yet TCRdb's version contains in-frame clones alone and is incomplete. The sample has 300,000 to 350,000 clones, roughly 85% seen once. Input material: PBMCs or T cells enriched from blood (not recorded which). These receptors all stem from a man aged 25-45 years who had recovered from COVID-19.

The genes are TRBV6-5 and TRBJ1-5; D ambiguous. CDR1 is MNHEY and CDR2 is SVGAGI in the germline V gene. The germline V and J ends were trimmed by 7 bases and 3 bases, with 10 bases remaining between them. This CDR3 has 13 residues. The CDR3 spells CASTDGDNQPQHF. DNA of the CDR3: TGTGCCAGCACCGACGGGGACAATCAGCCCCAGCATTTT.

This chain uses TRBV20-1 with TRBJ1-4, with D possibly being TRBD1 (6 bases). V lost 3 bases, J lost 7 bases, and 15 bases lay in between. The CDR3 extends over 14 amino acids. Germline V gene lookup returns CDR1 DFQATT and CDR2 SNEGSKA (reference sequence). The chain's CDR3 is CSASFGTYGEKLFF. CDR3 bases: TGCAGTGCTAGTTTTGGGACATACGGTGAAAAACTGTTTTTT.

The chain has TRBV5-5 and TRBJ2-7; 9 bases align to TRBD1. The CDR3 runs to 16 residues. Germline V gene lookup returns CDR1 SGHKS and CDR2 YYEKEE (reference sequence). V lost 4 bases, J lost 2 bases, and 10 bases stayed unmatched. CDR3 coding DNA: TGTGCCAGCAGCGACGATCTACAGGGGGCCCCCTACGAGCAGTACTTC. It specifies CASSDDLQGAPYEQYF. The whole variable domain, remainder taken from reference TRBV5-5 and TRBJ2-7, is DAGVTQSPTHLIKTRGQQVTLRCSPISGHKSVSWYQQVLGQGPQFIFQYYEKEERGRGNFPDRFSARQFPNYSSELNVNALLLGDSALYLCASSDDLQGAPYEQYFGPGTRLTVT.

The chain links TRBV5-5 to TRBJ2-7, with D possibly TRBD1 on 6 matching bases. The CDR3 has 16 residues. The germline V gene encodes CDR1 SGHKS and CDR2 YYEKEE (reference sequence). V lost 1 base, J lost 3 bases, and 17 bases lay in between. The CDR3 nucleotides are TGTGCCAGCAGCTTGTATCCACGACAGACAGGCTACGAGCAGTACTTC. It specifies CASSLYPRQTGYEQYF. The entire variable domain, with the rest obtained from reference TRBV5-5 and TRBJ2-7, is as follows: DAGVTQSPTHLIKTRGQQVTLRCSPISGHKSVSWYQQVLGQGPQFIFQYYEKEERGRGNFPDRFSARQFPNYSSELNVNALLLGDSALYLCASSLYPRQTGYEQYFGPGTRLTVT.

Concerning this clone: The sample holds other DNA sequences that translate to the same CDR3. This rearrangement joins TRBV9 to TRBJ2-2; 7 bases agree with TRBD1. Trimming removed 3 bases from V and 6 bases from J; junction bases left unmatched: 5. Germline CDR1 reads SGDLS; CDR2 reads YYNGEE. This CDR3 contains 14 residues. This CDR3 is CASSAQGVAGELFF. The CDR3 DNA sequence: TGTGCCAGCAGCGCTCAGGGGGTTGCCGGGGAGCTGTTTTTT.

The chain combines TRBV4-1 with TRBJ2-4, with D maybe TRBD1 (7 bases). The V gene's germline CDR1 is MGHRA and CDR2 YSYEKL. Trimming took off 0 bases at V and 4 bases at J, with 22 bases between the two ends. The CDR3 is 19 residues long. The DNA of the CDR3 is TGCGCCAGCAGCCAAGATAGGGCAGGGGGGCGCCCCTTAAAAAACATTCAGTACTTC. This translates into CASSQDRAGGRPLKNIQYF.

The chain couples TRBV6-5 to TRBJ2-7, with TRBD1 matching 9 bases. The germline gives CDR1 MNHEY, CDR2 SVGAGI. V lost 8 bases, J lost 1 base, and 6 bases stayed unmatched. This CDR3 comprises 14 residues. The CDR3 DNA reads TGTGCCAGCGTCACCGGGACAGGGTCCTACGAGCAGTACTTC. Its protein is CASVTGTGSYEQYF.

The genes are TRBV29-1 and TRBJ2-2; maybe TRBD2 (5 bases). In germline, CDR1 is SQVTM, CDR2 ANQGSEA. V lost 7 bases and J 3 bases, leaving 6 bases between the germline ends. The CDR3 has 11 amino acids. CDR3 DNA sequence: TGCAGCGCCGGGGACACCGGGGAGCTGTTTTTT. It encodes CSAGDTGELFF.

The chain has TRBV12-3 or TRBV12-4 and TRBJ1-1, with 8 bases aligning to TRBD1. The CDR3 loop spans 13 amino acids. J was trimmed by 11 bases and V by 1 base; bases with no gene match: 6. CDR3 sequence (DNA): TGTGCCAGCAGTTTAGTCAGGGGGCGGGAGGCTTTCTTT. Its protein product is CASSLVRGREAFF.

The V call is TRBV11-2, the J call TRBJ1-2; D might be TRBD1 (6 bases). This CDR3 region has 12 residues. Germline CDR1 is SGHAT and CDR2 is FQNNGV. V was pared by 0 bases and J by 12 bases, with 11 bases between. The chain's CDR3 is CASSLDPGVNTF. CDR3 coding DNA: TGTGCCAGCAGCTTAGATCCAGGGGTCAACACCTTC.

This clone was recorded once. V is TRBV10-3 and J is TRBJ2-1; 11 bases line up with TRBD2. This CDR3 comprises 15 residues. V lost 6 bases and J lost 10; bases outside the gene matches: 11. Per the germline V gene, CDR1 is ENHRY and CDR2 is SYGVKD. In DNA form, the CDR3 reads TGTGCCATCAGCCGAGGGCTAGCGGGGGGAGGGGAGCAGTTCTTC. It codes for CAISRGLAGGGEQFF.

The chain joins TRBV19 to TRBJ1-2; D may be TRBD1 (6 bases). Germline CDR1 reads LNHDA; CDR2 reads SQIVND (reference sequence). Trimming took 10 bases from V and 7 from J, leaving 25 bases between them. CDR3 length: 15 residues. The CDR3 region has the DNA TGTGCCATCGGTTTTCCCAGGGGATCTGTCTCTGGCTACACCTTC. It encodes CAIGFPRGSVSGYTF.

The CDR3 DNA is TGTGCCAGCAGCCTTCACACGACAGGTCGCTACGAGCAGTACTTC. It is translated as CASSLHTTGRYEQYF. The rearrangement uses TRBV9 and TRBJ2-7, with D perhaps matching TRBD1 (6 bases). V lost 4 bases and J 3 bases, leaving 17 bases between the germline ends. The CDR3 spans 15 residues. Germline assignment: CDR1 SGDLS and CDR2 YYNGEE.

This sequence joins TRBV5-4 and TRBJ2-3; 9 bases map to TRBD2. The germline V gene has CDR1 SGHNT and CDR2 YYREEE (reference sequence). V lost 4 bases and J lost 3; bases outside the gene matches: 9. The CDR3 consists of 16 residues. The CDR3 coding sequence is TGTGCCAGCAGCCCTGGGGGGCTAGCGGGAACAGATACGCAGTATTTT. Translated: CASSPGGLAGTDTQYF.

The V call is TRBV24-1, the J call TRBJ1-2; 7 bases are shared with TRBD1. Germline V gene lookup returns CDR1 KGHDR and CDR2 SFDVKD. V lost 3 bases and J lost 6; bases outside the gene matches: 9. The CDR3 is made up of 15 amino acids. The DNA for the CDR3 is TGTGCCACCAGTGATACGACAGGGAATCTACATGGCTACACCTTC. Its protein is CATSDTTGNLHGYTF.

This chain uses TRBV7-3 with TRBJ1-6, with a weak D call TRBD1 (5 bases). The germline CDR1 and CDR2 sequences are SGHTA and FQGTGA. V lost 6 bases and J 10 bases, leaving 16 bases between the germline ends. The CDR3 has 14 amino acids. CDR3: CASSLLGTSSPLHF. The CDR3 coding sequence is TGTGCCAGCAGTCTCCTTGGGACTTCGTCACCCCTCCACTTT.

The chain carries TRBV15 and TRBJ1-1; no clear D. The length of the CDR3 is 14 residues. Trimming took off 0 bases at V and 11 bases at J, with 16 bases between the two ends. Germline assignment: CDR1 LNHNV and CDR2 YYDKDF (reference sequence). The CDR3 spells CATSRDRGGRVAFF. CDR3 sequence (DNA): TGTGCCACCAGCAGAGATCGAGGAGGGCGCGTCGCTTTCTTT.